This is a list of T cell receptor beta chains from one sample in a study of shared clonotypes between healthy human individuals. The table came from immunoSEQ multiplex PCR; TCRdb's copy has only in-frame clones and leaves some out. The sample yields approximately 2,200,000 clones, about 92% seen once. Input material: naive CD8+ T cells from PBMCs. These receptors were obtained from a man younger than 35 in good health. Some clones in this sample may be carry-over from other donors' samples. CDR3s include the opening cysteine and the closing phenylalanine or tryptophan. A D gene is named only where the DNA matches it firmly. Not all rows give a size; the values are once, few, many and, for expanded clones, a class.

length: 16
D: .
J: TRBJ2-2
V: TRBV7-7
size: .
DNA: TGTGCCAGCAGCTTAGCGGCAGGGCGTCGCACCGGGGAGCTGTTTTTT
CDR3: CASSLAAGRRTGELFF

length: 15
D: .
J: TRBJ2-5
V: TRBV7-9
size: .
DNA: TGTGCCAGCAGCTTAGATTGGGAATACCAAGAGACCCAGTACTTC
CDR3: CASSLDWEYQETQYF

length: 17
D: TRBD2
J: TRBJ2-5
V: TRBV30
size: .
DNA: TGTGCCTGGGAAGGACTAGCGGGAGAGGTCAGACAGGGGACCCAGTACTTC
CDR3: CAWEGLAGEVRQGTQYF

length: 14
D: .
J: TRBJ2-7
V: TRBV7-8
size: once
DNA: TGTGCCAGCAGAGACAGGCAGAGCTCCTACGAGCAGTACTTC
CDR3: CASRDRQSSYEQYF

length: 17
D: TRBD2
J: TRBJ2-5
V: TRBV11-2
size: .
DNA: TGTGCCAGCAGCTTTGGGCCGGGACTAGGATACCAAGAGACCCAGTACTTC
CDR3: CASSFGPGLGYQETQYF

length: 18
D: .
J: TRBJ2-7
V: TRBV11-2
size: .
DNA: TGTGCCAGCAGCTTATTCCGAGGCCCAGGCTATCACACCTACGAGCAGTACTTC
CDR3: CASSLFRGPGYHTYEQYF

length: 11
D: .
J: TRBJ2-7
V: TRBV29-1
size: .
DNA: TGCAGCGTTGCTCGGGGCTACGAGCAGTACTTC
CDR3: CSVARGYEQYF

length: 23
D: TRBD2
J: TRBJ2-7
V: TRBV10-1
size: .
DNA: TGCGCCACTCCCACACTAGCGAGGGGACTAGCGGGAGGGATGGTGGATTGGGAGGACGAGCAGTACTTC
CDR3: CATPTLARGLAGGMVDWEDEQYF

length: 14
D: .
J: TRBJ2-5
V: TRBV28
size: .
DNA: TGTGCCAGCAGCCCGACTTATCTGCAAGAGACCCAGTACTTC
CDR3: CASSPTYLQETQYF

length: 13
D: .
J: TRBJ2-5
V: TRBV7-9
size: .
DNA: TGTGCCAGCAGCTTACTGACGGGGGAGACCCAGTACTTC
CDR3: CASSLLTGETQYF

length: 13
D: .
J: TRBJ2-7
V: TRBV6-1
size: .
DNA: TGTGCCAGCAGTGCCCGGGCTACCTACGAGCAGTACTTC
CDR3: CASSARATYEQYF

length: 15
D: .
J: TRBJ1-1
V: TRBV21-1
size: .
DNA: TGTGCCAGCAGCTCACAATTCGAAGAGCGGGGAGCGGCTTTCTTT
CDR3: CASSSQFEERGAAFF

length: 14
D: TRBD1
J: TRBJ2-5
V: TRBV11-1
size: .
DNA: TGTGCCAGCAGCTTATTAGGGGGCCGGGAGACCCAGTACTTC
CDR3: CASSLLGGRETQYF

length: 16
D: TRBD2
J: TRBJ2-5
V: TRBV7-9
size: .
DNA: TGTGCCAGCAGCCTGACTAGCGGGAGAGGTTGGGAGACCCAGTACTTC
CDR3: CASSLTSGRGWETQYF

length: 11
D: .
J: TRBJ2-1
V: TRBV5-6
size: .
DNA: TGTGCCAGCAGCTTGGGGTTTGAGCAGTTCTTC
CDR3: CASSLGFEQFF

length: 14
D: TRBD1
J: TRBJ1-3
V: TRBV7-2
size: once
DNA: TGTGCCAGCAGCTCGACAGGGGCGGGAAACACCATATATTTT
CDR3: CASSSTGAGNTIYF

length: 11
D: .
J: TRBJ2-1
V: TRBV5-6
size: once
DNA: TGTGCCAGCAGCTTGGGTCGGGAGCAGTTCTTC
CDR3: CASSLGREQFF

length: 13
D: .
J: TRBJ2-7
V: TRBV9
size: .
DNA: TGTGCCAGCAGCCCCTCGGCGAAGCACGAGCAGTACTTC
CDR3: CASSPSAKHEQYF

length: 13
D: .
J: TRBJ2-7
V: TRBV5-1
size: .
DNA: TGCGCCAGCAGCCCGCCAACACCCCACGAGCAGTACTTC
CDR3: CASSPPTPHEQYF

length: 15
D: TRBD2
J: TRBJ2-3
V: TRBV7-6
size: .
DNA: TGTGCCAGCAGCACTCTAGCGGGAGCTTCAGATACGCAGTATTTT
CDR3: CASSTLAGASDTQYF

length: 14
D: .
J: TRBJ2-1
V: TRBV7-9
size: .
DNA: TGTGCCAGCAGCCAACGGGACTTTTACAATGAGCAGTTCTTC
CDR3: CASSQRDFYNEQFF

length: 15
D: TRBD1
J: TRBJ2-7
V: TRBV13
size: .
DNA: TGTGCCAGCAGCTTAGAAGGGACAGGGACTTACGAGCAGTACTTC
CDR3: CASSLEGTGTYEQYF

length: 14
D: .
J: TRBJ2-3
V: TRBV28
size: once
DNA: TGTGCCAGCAGTTCCCACGGCCGTACAGATACGCAGTATTTT
CDR3: CASSSHGRTDTQYF

length: 14
D: .
J: TRBJ2-2
V: TRBV5-8
size: .
DNA: TGTGCCAGCAGCCTCCGGACACCAGGCGGGGAGCTGTTTTTT
CDR3: CASSLRTPGGELFF

length: 15
D: TRBD1
J: TRBJ1-5
V: TRBV28
size: .
DNA: TGTGCCAGCAGTCCCGGGACAGGGTTTAGGGGACCCCAGCATTTT
CDR3: CASSPGTGFRGPQHF

length: 18
D: TRBD2
J: TRBJ2-1
V: TRBV28
size: .
DNA: TGTGCCAGCAGTTTGAGACTAGCGGATACCTTACCTTACAATGAGCAGTTCTTC
CDR3: CASSLRLADTLPYNEQFF

length: 14
D: TRBD1
J: TRBJ1-5
V: TRBV27
size: .
DNA: TGTGCCAGCAGTTTTACAGGGGGCGGACAGCCCCAGCATTTT
CDR3: CASSFTGGGQPQHF

length: 13
D: .
J: TRBJ1-3
V: TRBV6-6
size: .
DNA: TGTGCCAGCAGTTACTCCGCTGGAAACACCATATATTTT
CDR3: CASSYSAGNTIYF

length: 15
D: .
J: TRBJ2-7
V: TRBV7-9
size: .
DNA: TGTGCCAGCAGCTACAGCCTATTCAGCTCCTACGAGCAGTACTTC
CDR3: CASSYSLFSSYEQYF

length: 17
D: .
J: TRBJ2-5
V: TRBV4-3
size: .
DNA: TGCGCCAGCAGCCCTAGTTCGAATCCGTGGGCTGGGGAGACCCAGTACTTC
CDR3: CASSPSSNPWAGETQYF

length: 14
D: .
J: TRBJ1-1
V: TRBV27
size: .
DNA: TGTGCCAGCAGTTTATACAGGGAAGGCACTGAAGCTTTCTTT
CDR3: CASSLYREGTEAFF

length: 13
D: .
J: TRBJ2-7
V: TRBV27
size: .
DNA: TGTGCCAGCCGCCGGGACACACCGTACGAGCAGTACTTC
CDR3: CASRRDTPYEQYF

length: 15
D: TRBD2
J: TRBJ2-1
V: TRBV7-8
size: .
DNA: TGTGCCAGCTGCCCCCGAGCGGGGACCTACAATGAGCAGTTCTTC
CDR3: CASCPRAGTYNEQFF

length: 15
D: TRBD1
J: TRBJ2-5
V: TRBV2
size: .
DNA: TGTGCCGGCCGATCAGGGACAGGGTTTAAGGAGACCCAGTACTTC
CDR3: CAGRSGTGFKETQYF

length: 14
D: .
J: TRBJ1-1
V: TRBV27
size: .
DNA: TGTGCCAGCAGTTTCGGGCTCCCCGGGGCTGAAGCTTTCTTT
CDR3: CASSFGLPGAEAFF

length: 14
D: TRBD2
J: TRBJ2-3
V: TRBV27
size: .
DNA: TGTGCCAGCAGACTAGCGGGAGTAGCAGATACGCAGTATTTT
CDR3: CASRLAGVADTQYF